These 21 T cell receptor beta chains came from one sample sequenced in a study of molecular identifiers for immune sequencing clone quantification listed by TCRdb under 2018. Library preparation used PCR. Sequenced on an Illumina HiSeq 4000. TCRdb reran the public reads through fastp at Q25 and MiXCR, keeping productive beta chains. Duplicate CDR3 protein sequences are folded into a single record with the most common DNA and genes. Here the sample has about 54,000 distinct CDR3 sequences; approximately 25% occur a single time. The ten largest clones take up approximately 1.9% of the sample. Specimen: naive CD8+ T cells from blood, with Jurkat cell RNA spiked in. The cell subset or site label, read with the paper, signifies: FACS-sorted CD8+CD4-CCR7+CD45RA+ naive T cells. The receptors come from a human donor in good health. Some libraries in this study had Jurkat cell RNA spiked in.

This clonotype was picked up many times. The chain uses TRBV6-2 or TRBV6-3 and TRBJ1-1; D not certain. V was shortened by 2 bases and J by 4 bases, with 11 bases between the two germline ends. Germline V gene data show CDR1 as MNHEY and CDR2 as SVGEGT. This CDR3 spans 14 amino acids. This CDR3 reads CASSYSRVGTEAFF. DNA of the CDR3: TGTGCCAGCAGTTACAGTCGGGTTGGCACTGAAGCTTTCTTT.

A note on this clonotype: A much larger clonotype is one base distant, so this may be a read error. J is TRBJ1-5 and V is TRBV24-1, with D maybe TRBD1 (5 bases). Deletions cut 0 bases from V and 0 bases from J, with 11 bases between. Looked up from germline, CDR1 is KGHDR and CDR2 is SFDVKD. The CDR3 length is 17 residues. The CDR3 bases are TGTGCCACCAGTGATTTGAGGGACTACTATAGCAATCAGCCCCAGCATTTT. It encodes CATSDLRDYYSNQPQHF.

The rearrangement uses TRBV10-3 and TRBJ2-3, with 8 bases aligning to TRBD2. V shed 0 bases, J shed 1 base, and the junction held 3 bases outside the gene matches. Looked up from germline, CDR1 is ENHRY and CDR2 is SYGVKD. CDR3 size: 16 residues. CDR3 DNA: TGTGCCATCAGTGAGTCATCCGGGGGGGGCACAGATACGCAGTATTTT. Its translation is CAISESSGGGTDTQYF.

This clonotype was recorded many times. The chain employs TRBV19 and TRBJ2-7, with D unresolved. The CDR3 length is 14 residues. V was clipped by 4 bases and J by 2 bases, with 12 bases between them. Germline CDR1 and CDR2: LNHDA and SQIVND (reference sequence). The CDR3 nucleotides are TGTGCCAGTAGTAGCAGTCTCGGCCCCTACGAGCAGTACTTC. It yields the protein CASSSSLGPYEQYF. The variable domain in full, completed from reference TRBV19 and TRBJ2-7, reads DGGITQSPKYLFRKEGQNVTLSCEQNLNHDAMYWYRQDPGQGLRLIYYSQIVNDFQKGDIAEGYSVSREKKESFPLTVTSAQKNPTAFYLCASSSSLGPYEQYFGPGTRLTVT.

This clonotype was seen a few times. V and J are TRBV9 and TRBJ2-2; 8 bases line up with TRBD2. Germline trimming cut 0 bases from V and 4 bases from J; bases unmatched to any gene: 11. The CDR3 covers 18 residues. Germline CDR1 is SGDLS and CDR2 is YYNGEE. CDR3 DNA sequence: TGTGCCAGCAGCGTAGTCTCAAGAGCGGGAGCGGTCACCGGGGAGCTGTTTTTT. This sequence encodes CASSVVSRAGAVTGELFF.

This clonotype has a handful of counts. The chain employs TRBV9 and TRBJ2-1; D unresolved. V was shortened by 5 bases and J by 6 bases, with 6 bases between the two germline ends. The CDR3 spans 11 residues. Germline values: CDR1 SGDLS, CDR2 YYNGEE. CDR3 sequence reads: CASSQLNEQFF. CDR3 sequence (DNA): TGTGCCAGCAGTCAGCTCAATGAGCAGTTCTTC.

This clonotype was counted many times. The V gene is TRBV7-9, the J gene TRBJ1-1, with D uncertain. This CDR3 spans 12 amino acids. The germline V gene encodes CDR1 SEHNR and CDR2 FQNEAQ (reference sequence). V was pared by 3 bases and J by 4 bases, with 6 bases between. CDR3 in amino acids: CASSFGSTEAFF. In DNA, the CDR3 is TGTGCCAGCAGCTTTGGGAGCACTGAAGCTTTCTTT.

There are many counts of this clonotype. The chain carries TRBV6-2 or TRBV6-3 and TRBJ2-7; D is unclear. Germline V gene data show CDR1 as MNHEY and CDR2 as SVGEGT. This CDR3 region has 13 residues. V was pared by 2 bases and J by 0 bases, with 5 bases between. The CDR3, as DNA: TGTGCCAGCAGTTACGGTCCCTCCTACGAGCAGTACTTC. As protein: CASSYGPSYEQYF.

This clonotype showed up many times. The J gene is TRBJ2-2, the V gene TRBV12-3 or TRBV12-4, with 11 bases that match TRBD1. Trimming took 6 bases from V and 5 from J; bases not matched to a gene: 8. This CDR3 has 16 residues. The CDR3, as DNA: TGTGCCAGCAGGGAAGCCGGGACAGGGGGTACCGGGGAGCTGTTTTTT. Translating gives CASREAGTGGTGELFF.

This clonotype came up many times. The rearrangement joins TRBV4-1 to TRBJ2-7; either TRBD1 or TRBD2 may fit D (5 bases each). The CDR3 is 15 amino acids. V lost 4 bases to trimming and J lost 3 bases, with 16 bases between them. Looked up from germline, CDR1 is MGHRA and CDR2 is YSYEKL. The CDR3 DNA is TGCGCCAGCAGCCTTACGCGCGGGCAGGGCTACGAGCAGTACTTC. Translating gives CASSLTRGQGYEQYF.

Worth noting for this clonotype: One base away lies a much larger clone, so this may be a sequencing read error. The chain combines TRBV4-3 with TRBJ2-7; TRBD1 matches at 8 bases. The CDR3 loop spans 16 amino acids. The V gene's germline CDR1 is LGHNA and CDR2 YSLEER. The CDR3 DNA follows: TGCGCCAGCAGCCAAGAAGGAGGCGCAGGGGGCTACGAGCGGTACTTC. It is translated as CASSQEGGAGGYERYF.

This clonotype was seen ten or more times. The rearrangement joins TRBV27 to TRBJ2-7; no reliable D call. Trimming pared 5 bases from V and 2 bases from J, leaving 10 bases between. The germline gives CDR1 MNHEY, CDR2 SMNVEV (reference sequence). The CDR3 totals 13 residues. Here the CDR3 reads CASSKTPTYEQYF. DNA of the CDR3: TGTGCCAGCAGTAAGACCCCGACCTACGAGCAGTACTTC.

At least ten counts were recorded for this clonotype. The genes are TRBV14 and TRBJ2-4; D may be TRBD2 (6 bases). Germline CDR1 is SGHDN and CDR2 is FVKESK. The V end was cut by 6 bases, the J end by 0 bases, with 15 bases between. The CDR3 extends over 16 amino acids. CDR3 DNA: TGTGCCAGCAGTCGGGACTCCGTTATAGCCAAAAACATTCAGTACTTC. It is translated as CASSRDSVIAKNIQYF.

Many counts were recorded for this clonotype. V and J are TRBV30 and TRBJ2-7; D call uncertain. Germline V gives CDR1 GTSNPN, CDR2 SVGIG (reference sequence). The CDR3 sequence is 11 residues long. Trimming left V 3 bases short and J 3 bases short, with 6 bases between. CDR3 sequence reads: CAWSQDYEQYF. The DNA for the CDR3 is TGTGCCTGGAGCCAAGACTACGAGCAGTACTTC.

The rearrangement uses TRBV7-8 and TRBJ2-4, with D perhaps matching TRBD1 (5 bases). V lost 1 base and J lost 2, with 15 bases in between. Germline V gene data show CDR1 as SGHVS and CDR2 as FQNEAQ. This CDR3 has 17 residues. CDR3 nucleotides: TGTGCCAGCAGCTTAGGTGTAGCAGGGTCATCCAAAAACATTCAGTACTTC. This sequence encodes CASSLGVAGSSKNIQYF.

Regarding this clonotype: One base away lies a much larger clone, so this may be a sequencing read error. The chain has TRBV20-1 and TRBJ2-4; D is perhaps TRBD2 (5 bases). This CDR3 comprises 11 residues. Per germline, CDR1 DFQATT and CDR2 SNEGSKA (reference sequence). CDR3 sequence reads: CSTRLVNIQYF. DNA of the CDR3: TGCAGTACTAGACTGGTTAACATTCAGTACTTC.

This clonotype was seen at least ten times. CDR3 coding DNA: TGTGCCACCAGCAGACCCAGACCGGGACAGCTCCCAGATACGCAGTATTTT. Protein: CATSRPRPGQLPDTQYF. The chain links TRBV15 to TRBJ2-3; 7 positions match TRBD1. The CDR3 is 17 amino acids. Trimming cost V 2 bases and J 4 bases; bases outside gene matches: 12. In germline, CDR1 is LNHNV, CDR2 YYDKDF (reference sequence).

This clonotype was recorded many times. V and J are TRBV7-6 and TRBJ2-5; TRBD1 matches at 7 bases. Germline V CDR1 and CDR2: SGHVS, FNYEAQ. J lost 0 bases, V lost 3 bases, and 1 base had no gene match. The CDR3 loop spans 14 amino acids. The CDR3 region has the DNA TGTGCCAGCAGCTTCGGACAGGACCAAGAGACCCAGTACTTC. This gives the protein CASSFGQDQETQYF.

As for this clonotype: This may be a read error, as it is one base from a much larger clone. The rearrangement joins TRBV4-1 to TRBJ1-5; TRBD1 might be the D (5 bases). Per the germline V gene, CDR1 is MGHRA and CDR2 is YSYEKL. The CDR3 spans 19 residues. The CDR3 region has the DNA TGCGCCAGCAGCCAAGTCTCCAGGGTGGCAGGGCAATTCAATCAGCCCAAGCATTTT. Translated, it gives CASSQVSRVAGQFNQPKHF.

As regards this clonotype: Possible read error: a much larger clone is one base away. The CDR3 bases are TGCAGTGCTAGCATCTGGAGAGGAGATACGCAGTATTTT. Translating it yields CSASIWRGDTQYF. V gene TRBV20-1 combines with J gene TRBJ2-3; no clear D. Trimming took 3 bases from V and 5 from J, leaving 12 bases between them. The CDR3 totals 13 residues. CDR1 DFQATT and CDR2 SNEGSKA come from the germline V gene (reference sequence).

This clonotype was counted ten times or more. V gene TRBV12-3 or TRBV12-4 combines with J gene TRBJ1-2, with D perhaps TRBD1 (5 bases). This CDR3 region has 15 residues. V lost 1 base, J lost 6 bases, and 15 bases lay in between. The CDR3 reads CASSLGWGSGHGYTF. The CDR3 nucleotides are TGTGCCAGCAGTTTAGGATGGGGGTCCGGCCATGGCTACACCTTC.